This is a list of T cell receptor beta chains from one sample in a study of blood T cell repertoires in COVID-19. Here immunoSEQ multiplex PCR was the method, and the copy in TCRdb shows in-frame clones only, minus some. This table has approximately 380,000 clones, 75% to 90% appearing once. The sequenced sample was peripheral blood. The receptor source for this set is a woman between 18 and 29 years old with acute or convalescent COVID-19. Both conserved end residues are part of each CDR3.

j_call	v_call	cdr3_aa
TRBJ2-7	TRBV9	CASSVDIGGRGYEQYF
TRBJ2-5	TRBV4-1	CASSQAVSRAQETQYF
TRBJ2-7	TRBV21-1	CATEPGIDIYEQYF
TRBJ2-7	TRBV11-2	CASSPGQWAYEQYF
TRBJ2-7	TRBV7-3	CAGSSQSGTGAYEQYF
TRBJ1-2	TRBV7-8	CASSLVNRGVTNYGYTF
TRBJ2-2	TRBV5-1	CASSLELVGTGELFF
TRBJ1-5	TRBV5-1	CGGSGVQGDQPQHF
TRBJ1-1	TRBV6-5	CASIYGLKNTEAFF
TRBJ1-4	TRBV19	CASTPGGDSHEKLFF
TRBJ2-2	TRBV3-1/TRBV3-2	CASSPTGGPGELFF
TRBJ1-5	TRBV28	CASSTGTGGGQPQHF
TRBJ1-1	TRBV3-1/TRBV3-2	CASSQAGGDRGWMNTEAFF